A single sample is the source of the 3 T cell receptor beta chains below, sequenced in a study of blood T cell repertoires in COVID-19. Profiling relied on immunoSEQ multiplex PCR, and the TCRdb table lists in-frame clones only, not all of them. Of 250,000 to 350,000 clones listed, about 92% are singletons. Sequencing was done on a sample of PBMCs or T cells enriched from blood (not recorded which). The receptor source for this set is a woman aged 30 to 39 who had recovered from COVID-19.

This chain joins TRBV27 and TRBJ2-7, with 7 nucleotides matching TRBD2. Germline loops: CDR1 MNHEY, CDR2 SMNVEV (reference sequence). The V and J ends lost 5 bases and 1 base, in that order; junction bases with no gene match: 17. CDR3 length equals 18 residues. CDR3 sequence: CASSVYGLGGTRSYEQYF. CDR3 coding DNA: TGTGCCAGCAGTGTCTACGGGTTGGGAGGGACGAGGTCCTACGAGCAGTACTTC.

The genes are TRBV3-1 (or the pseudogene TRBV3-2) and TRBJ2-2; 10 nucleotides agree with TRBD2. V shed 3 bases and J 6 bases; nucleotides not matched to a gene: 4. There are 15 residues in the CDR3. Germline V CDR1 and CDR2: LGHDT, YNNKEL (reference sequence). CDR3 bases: TGTGCCAGCAGCCAGAGGACTAGCGGAGCCGGGGAGCTGTTTTTT. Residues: CASSQRTSGAGELFF.

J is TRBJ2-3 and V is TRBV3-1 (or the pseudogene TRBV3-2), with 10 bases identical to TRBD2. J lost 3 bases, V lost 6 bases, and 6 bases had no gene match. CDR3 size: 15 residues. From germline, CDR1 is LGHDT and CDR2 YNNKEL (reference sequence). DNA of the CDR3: TGTGCCAGCAGTCAAACTAGCGGGGTAACAGATACGCAGTATTTT. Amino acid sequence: CASSQTSGVTDTQYF.